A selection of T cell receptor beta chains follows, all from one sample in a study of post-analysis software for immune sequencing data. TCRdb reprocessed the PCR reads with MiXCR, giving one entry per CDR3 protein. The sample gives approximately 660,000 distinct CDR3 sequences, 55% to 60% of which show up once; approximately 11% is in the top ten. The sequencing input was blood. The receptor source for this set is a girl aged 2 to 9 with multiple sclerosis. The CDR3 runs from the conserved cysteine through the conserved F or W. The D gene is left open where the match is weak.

CDR3aa: CATLTSGSNEQFF
v_gene: TRBV27
d_gene: TRBD2

CDR3aa: CAAAGLDDNEQFF
v_gene: TRBV24-1
d_gene: TRBD2

CDR3aa: CASSLAAGVGEKLFF
v_gene: TRBV7-2
d_gene: NA

CDR3aa: CASSFSPTGGIGYTF
v_gene: TRBV7-9
d_gene: TRBD1

CDR3aa: CASSSRRVDTQYF
v_gene: TRBV12-3/TRBV12-4
d_gene: NA

CDR3aa: CASSFFRLGRSREKLFF
v_gene: TRBV7-9
d_gene: NA

CDR3aa: CASSTLADQETQYF
v_gene: TRBV18
d_gene: TRBD2

CDR3aa: CASSFGGEGFDEQYF
v_gene: TRBV12-3/TRBV12-4
d_gene: TRBD2

CDR3aa: CASSEGETSTDTQYF
v_gene: TRBV2
d_gene: NA

CDR3aa: CASSRDRGTDGYTF
v_gene: TRBV6-5
d_gene: TRBD1

CDR3aa: CASSSGLLGADTQYF
v_gene: TRBV6-2/TRBV6-3
d_gene: NA

CDR3aa: CSASETGAETQYF
v_gene: TRBV20-1
d_gene: NA

CDR3aa: CSAANYRSSYNEQFF
v_gene: TRBV20-1
d_gene: NA

CDR3aa: CASRWGGKGYTF
v_gene: TRBV5-4
d_gene: NA

CDR3aa: CSARGDGTEAFF
v_gene: TRBV29-1
d_gene: NA

CDR3aa: CAISFSGTSGVYNEQFF
v_gene: TRBV10-3
d_gene: TRBD2

CDR3aa: CSVSDRRLLFEAFF
v_gene: TRBV29-1
d_gene: TRBD1

CDR3aa: CASSFRGIYEQYF
v_gene: TRBV12-3/TRBV12-4
d_gene: NA

CDR3aa: CASSQEGAPGSYNEQFF
v_gene: TRBV4-1
d_gene: NA

CDR3aa: CSVRTGFTYEQYF
v_gene: TRBV29-1
d_gene: TRBD1

CDR3aa: CSATRTGAETQYF
v_gene: TRBV20-1
d_gene: TRBD1

CDR3aa: CASSLGQTTTNEKLFF
v_gene: TRBV7-9
d_gene: NA

CDR3aa: CSARAPRGSQGYTF
v_gene: TRBV20-1
d_gene: TRBD1

CDR3aa: CASSPWTSGRAFEQYF
v_gene: TRBV5-1
d_gene: TRBD2

CDR3aa: CASSPLGFNTEAFF
v_gene: TRBV9
d_gene: NA

CDR3aa: CSVGWKRGSIYGYTF
v_gene: TRBV29-1
d_gene: NA

CDR3aa: CASSFPGMGNTEAFF
v_gene: TRBV5-1
d_gene: NA

CDR3aa: CSAALAGGNEQYF
v_gene: TRBV20-1
d_gene: TRBD2

CDR3aa: CAIGHLEETQYF
v_gene: TRBV10-3
d_gene: NA

CDR3aa: CASRRAGDPYEQYF
v_gene: TRBV7-2
d_gene: NA

CDR3aa: CTGSGGSGETQYF
v_gene: TRBV29-1
d_gene: NA